The 5 T cell receptor beta chains listed next were all sequenced from one sample in a study of human versus mouse CDR3 diversity and MHC coevolution. Here immunoSEQ multiplex PCR was the method, and the copy in TCRdb shows in-frame clones only, minus some. The table shows fewer than 80,000 clones, with 80% to 95% occurring only once. What was sequenced was naive CD4+ T cells from blood. Regarding subset: CD45RO-negative CD62L-positive naive CD4 T cells. Every receptor here comes from a person between 30 and 69 years old in good health.

This clone was seen a single time. The chain combines TRBV4-1 with TRBJ2-3; possible D gene TRBD2, 5 bases. The CDR3 runs 17 residues. Trimming pared 5 bases from V and 1 base from J, leaving 19 bases between. Germline CDR1 reads MGHRA; CDR2 reads YSYEKL. The CDR3, as DNA: TGCGCCAGCAGCGTAGGGAGCCACATCAAGCGCACAGATACGCAGTATTTT. It yields the protein CASSVGSHIKRTDTQYF.

This chain joins TRBV5-4 and TRBJ2-2, with 8 bases that match TRBD2. The CDR3 contains 16 residues. Per germline, CDR1 SGHNT and CDR2 YYREEE (reference sequence). Unmatched junction bases numbered 7, after V lost 2 bases and J lost 4 bases. The CDR3 DNA reads as TGTGCCAGCAGCTTCCTATGGACTAGCCCCACCGGGGAGCTGTTTTTT. Residues: CASSFLWTSPTGELFF.

This chain connects TRBV18 to TRBJ1-2, with 8 bases aligning to TRBD1. The CDR3 covers 13 residues. Germline V gives CDR1 KGHSH, CDR2 LQKENI. V lost 6 bases and J lost 3; bases outside the gene matches: 3. Written as DNA, the CDR3 is TGTGCCAGCTCCCCGGACAGGGACTATGGCTACACCTTC. Its translation is CASSPDRDYGYTF.

This clone was counted a single time. The chain combines TRBV18 with TRBJ1-5; 9 bases line up with TRBD1. This CDR3 is 15 amino acids long. The germline V gene encodes CDR1 KGHSH and CDR2 LQKENI. V gave up 5 bases and J gave up 2 bases; unmatched junction bases: 4. CDR3 DNA sequence: TGTGCCAGCTCATCGGACAGGGGTGGCAATCAGCCCCAGCATTTT. The encoded protein is CASSSDRGGNQPQHF.

J is TRBJ1-5 and V is TRBV7-8, with 11 positions matching TRBD1. Unmatched junction bases numbered 9, after V lost 5 bases and J lost 6 bases. CDR1 is SGHVS, CDR2 FQNEAQ, per germline. The CDR3 is 16 residues long. The CDR3 bases are TGTGCCAGCAGCGTAATAGGACAGGGGGCACCTCAGCCCCAGCATTTT. This encodes CASSVIGQGAPQPQHF.